These 14 T cell receptor beta chains originate from one sample sequenced in a study of blood T cells in healthy people across ages. The authors ran a second PCR of 7 to 11 cycles using a sample-barcoded 5' primer and a J-beta primer mix. TCRdb processed the 5' RACE reads anew with MiXCR; each CDR3 protein has one entry. The sample carries 1.2 million to 1.5 million distinct CDR3 sequences, roughly 40% recorded once. The sequencing input was blood. These receptors originate from a woman between 18 and 30 years old in good health.

The chain has TRBV6-2 or TRBV6-3 and TRBJ2-7; TRBD1 aligns across 7 bases. V was pared by 10 bases and J by 0 bases, with 6 bases of the junction left unmatched. Germline loops: CDR1 MNHEY, CDR2 SVGEGT. The CDR3 totals 13 residues. CDR3 sequence: CANRDSNSYEQYF. CDR3 sequence (DNA): TGTGCCAACCGGGACAGTAACTCCTACGAGCAGTACTTC.

This clonotype was counted only a few times. Being one base from a much bigger clone, this may be a read error. CDR3 residues: CASSLGTNYNEQYF. In DNA form, the CDR3 reads TGTGCCAGCAGCCTAGGGACCAACTACAATGAGCAGTACTTC. The J gene is TRBJ2-1, the V gene TRBV6-5; D could derive from TRBD1 or TRBD2 (5 bases each). The J call could be wrong; TRBJ2-7 is a better fit for the DNA end. The CDR3 totals 14 residues. Germline V lookup: CDR1 MNHEY, CDR2 SVGAGI.

The chain joins TRBV20-1 to TRBJ2-7; 9 positions match TRBD2. J was trimmed by 4 bases and V by 6 bases; bases with no gene match: 10. Germline V gives CDR1 DFQATT, CDR2 SNEGSKA (reference sequence). The CDR3 extends over 14 amino acids. The CDR3 region is CSATGLATLYEQYF. Written as DNA, the CDR3 is TGCAGTGCAACTGGACTAGCGACTTTATACGAGCAGTACTTC.

V usage is TRBV20-1 and J usage is TRBJ1-2; 9 bases fit TRBD1. V gave up 5 bases and J gave up 6 bases; unmatched junction bases: 13. Germline V gene data show CDR1 as DFQATT and CDR2 as SNEGSKA (reference sequence). This CDR3 region has 15 residues. Here the CDR3 DNA reads TGCAGTGCTGCCCCACCCGGGACAGGGATCAATGGCTACACCTTC. Encoded protein: CSAAPPGTGINGYTF.

The J gene is TRBJ2-1, the V gene TRBV5-1; no firm D call. The V gene lost 4 bases and the J gene lost 8 bases, with 10 bases spanning the gap. Germline CDR1 and CDR2: SGHRS and YFSETQ. The CDR3 sequence is 12 residues long. The CDR3 sequence is CASSPEWDEQFF. The CDR3 bases are TGCGCCAGCAGCCCGGAATGGGATGAGCAGTTCTTC.

This clonotype was found a few times. The chain employs TRBV20-1 and TRBJ2-7; 10 nucleotides agree with TRBD1. Trimming removed 4 bases from V and 5 bases from J; junction bases left unmatched: 2. This CDR3 region has 12 residues. The germline V gene encodes CDR1 DFQATT and CDR2 SNEGSKA (reference sequence). This CDR3 reads CSATGTGDEQYF. The CDR3 nucleotides read TGCAGTGCTACTGGGACAGGGGACGAGCAGTACTTC.

This clonotype appeared a few times. The rearrangement uses TRBV5-1 and TRBJ2-3; TRBD2 matches at 8 bases. This CDR3 region has 16 residues. The germline V gene has CDR1 SGHRS and CDR2 YFSETQ. The V segment lost 4 bases and the J segment 2 bases; nucleotides outside the gene matches: 9. CDR3 region: CASSLADSGTTDTQYF. The CDR3 DNA follows: TGCGCCAGCAGCCTAGCGGATAGCGGGACCACAGATACGCAGTATTTT.

This chain connects TRBV10-3 to TRBJ2-4; D may match TRBD1 or TRBD2 (5 bases each). TRBJ2-7 matches the DNA end more closely, so the J call is doubtful. The CDR3 has 12 amino acids. Germline V lookup: CDR1 ENHRY, CDR2 SYGVKD. Here the CDR3 DNA reads TGTGCCATCGGGGGACGGCATTACGAGCAGTACTTC. Its translation is CAIGGRHYEQYF.

This sequence joins TRBV6-5 and TRBJ2-6; no clear D. V lost 6 bases and J 2 bases, leaving 14 bases between the germline ends. The germline gives CDR1 MNHEY, CDR2 SVGAGI. The length of the CDR3 is 16 residues. CDR3 DNA: TGTGCCAGCAGAAGCGACGGCCAAACTGGGGCCAACGTCCTGACTTTC. Its protein product is CASRSDGQTGANVLTF.

V and J are TRBV6-5 and TRBJ2-5, with TRBD2 matching 7 bases. The V segment lost 6 bases and the J segment 5 bases; nucleotides outside the gene matches: 12. Germline loops: CDR1 MNHEY, CDR2 SVGAGI. The CDR3 has 15 residues. CDR3 sequence (DNA): TGTGCCAGCAGCTCCTTTGGGGAGGGCCGGGAGACCCAGTACTTC. Translated, it gives CASSSFGEGRETQYF.

This chain links TRBV20-1 with TRBJ2-7; D is unresolved. Trimming removed 5 bases at V and 3 bases at J, with 11 bases between. Germline V gene data show CDR1 as DFQATT and CDR2 as SNEGSKA (reference sequence). The CDR3 length is 12 residues. The CDR3: CSAAEVGYEQYF. Written as DNA, the CDR3 is TGCAGTGCTGCTGAGGTGGGCTACGAGCAGTACTTC.

This clonotype was detected ten times or more. This chain joins TRBV27 and TRBJ2-7; D not resolved. CDR3 length equals 13 residues. CDR1 MNHEY and CDR2 SMNVEV come from the germline V gene (reference sequence). The V end was cut by 5 bases, the J end by 7 bases, with 15 bases between. The CDR3 DNA follows: TGTGCCAGCAGTACCGGTCAGCTGGGGGAGCAGTACTTC. Its protein is CASSTGQLGEQYF.

The chain joins TRBV13 to TRBJ2-5, with 9 bases aligning to TRBD1. The better agreement between TRBJ2-7 and the DNA end casts doubt on the J call. Germline V lookup: CDR1 PRHDT, CDR2 FYEKMQ (reference sequence). CDR3 length equals 15 residues. Here the CDR3 DNA reads TGTGCCAGCAGCTTTCAAGACAGGGGGATTGGCGAGCAGTACTTC. Its protein product is CASSFQDRGIGEQYF.

The rearrangement joins TRBV11-2 to TRBJ2-3, with 7 positions matching TRBD2. The CDR3 loop spans 16 amino acids. Germline values: CDR1 SGHAT, CDR2 FQNNGV. V shed 0 bases, J shed 2 bases, and the junction held 5 bases outside the gene matches. The CDR3 region is CASSLDPGLNTDTQYF. In nucleotides, the CDR3 is TGTGCCAGCAGCTTAGACCCGGGACTAAACACAGATACGCAGTATTTT.